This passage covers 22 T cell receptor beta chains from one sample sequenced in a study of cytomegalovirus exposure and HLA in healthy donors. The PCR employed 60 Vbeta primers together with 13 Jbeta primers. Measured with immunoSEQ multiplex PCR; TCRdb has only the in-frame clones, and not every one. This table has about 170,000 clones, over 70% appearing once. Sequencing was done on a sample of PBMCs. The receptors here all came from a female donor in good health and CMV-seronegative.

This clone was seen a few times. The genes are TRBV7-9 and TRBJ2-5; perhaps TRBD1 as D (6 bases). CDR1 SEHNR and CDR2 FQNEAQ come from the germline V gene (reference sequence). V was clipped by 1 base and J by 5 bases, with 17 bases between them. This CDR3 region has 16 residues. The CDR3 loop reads CASSLVGAGAQETQYF. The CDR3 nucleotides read TGTGCCAGCAGCTTAGTAGGGGCAGGGGCACAGGAGACCCAGTACTTC. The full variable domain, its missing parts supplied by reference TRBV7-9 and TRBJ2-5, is DTGVSQNPRHKITKRGQNVTFRCDPISEHNRLYWYRQTLGQGPEFLTYFQNEAQLEKSRLLSDRFSAERPKGSFSTLEIQRTEQGDSAMYLCASSLVGAGAQETQYFGPGTRLLVL.

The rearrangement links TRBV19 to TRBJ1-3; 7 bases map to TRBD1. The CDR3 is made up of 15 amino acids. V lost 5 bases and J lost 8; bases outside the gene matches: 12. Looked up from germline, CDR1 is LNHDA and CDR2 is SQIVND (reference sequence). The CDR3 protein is CASSSITTGVHTIYF. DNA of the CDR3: TGTGCCAGTAGTTCGATTACTACAGGGGTACACACCATATATTTT.

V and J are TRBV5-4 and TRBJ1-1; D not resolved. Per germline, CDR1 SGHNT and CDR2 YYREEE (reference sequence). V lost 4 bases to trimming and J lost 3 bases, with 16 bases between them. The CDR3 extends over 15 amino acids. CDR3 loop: CASSRDVTEYTEAFF. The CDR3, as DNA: TGTGCCAGCAGCCGCGACGTCACAGAATACACTGAAGCTTTCTTT. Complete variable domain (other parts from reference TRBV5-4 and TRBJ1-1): ETGVTQSPTHLIKTRGQQVTLRCSSQSGHNTVSWYQQALGQGPQFIFQYYREEENGRGNFPPRFSGLQFPNYSSELNVNALELDDSALYLCASSRDVTEYTEAFFGQGTRLTVV.

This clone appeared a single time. The DNA of the CDR3 is TGTGCCAGCAGCGTAGGGTGGGGGACGGATAGGGGGTATGGCTACACCTTC. Its translation: CASSVGWGTDRGYGYTF. The J gene is TRBJ1-2, the V gene TRBV9; tentative D call: TRBD1 (6 bases). The CDR3 has 17 residues. V dropped 0 bases and J dropped 5 bases, with 20 bases sitting between them. Germline assignment: CDR1 SGDLS and CDR2 YYNGEE.

CDR3 in amino acids: CATTRTSGSEQYF. The CDR3 nucleotides read TGTGCCACCACCCGGACTAGCGGGAGCGAGCAGTACTTC. The chain employs TRBV25-1 and TRBJ2-7; 13 bases line up with TRBD2. Germline-derived CDR1 and CDR2 are MGHDK and SYGVNS. This CDR3 has 13 residues. The junction had 6 bases not matched to a gene; V was cut back by 10 bases and J by 6 bases.

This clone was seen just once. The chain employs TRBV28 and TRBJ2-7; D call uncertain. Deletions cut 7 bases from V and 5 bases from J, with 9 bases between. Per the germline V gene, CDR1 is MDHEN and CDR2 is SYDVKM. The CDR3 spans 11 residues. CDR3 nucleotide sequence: TGTGCCAGCAAATTGAGGAACGAGCAGTACTTC. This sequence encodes CASKLRNEQYF.

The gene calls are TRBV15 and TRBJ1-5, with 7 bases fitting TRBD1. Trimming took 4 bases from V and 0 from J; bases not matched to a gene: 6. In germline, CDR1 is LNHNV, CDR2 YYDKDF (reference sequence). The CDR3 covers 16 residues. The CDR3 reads CATSKGQTYSNQPQHF. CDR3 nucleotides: TGTGCCACCAGCAAGGGACAGACCTATAGCAATCAGCCCCAGCATTTT.

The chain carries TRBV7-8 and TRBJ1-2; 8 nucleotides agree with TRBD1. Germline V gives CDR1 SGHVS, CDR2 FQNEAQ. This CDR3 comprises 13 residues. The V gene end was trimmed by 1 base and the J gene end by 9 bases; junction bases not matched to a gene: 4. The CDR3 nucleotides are TGTGCCAGCAGCTTAGGACAGGGGAGCAGCTACACCTTC. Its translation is CASSLGQGSSYTF.

This CDR3 is CASSITDQFDSDEQYF. The CDR3 bases are TGTGCCAGCAGCATCACGGATCAGTTCGACTCAGACGAGCAGTACTTC. The gene calls are TRBV9 and TRBJ2-7; D not resolved. Germline V lookup: CDR1 SGDLS, CDR2 YYNGEE. The CDR3 sequence is 16 residues long. The ends were cut back, 4 bases at V and 5 bases at J, with 22 bases in the middle.

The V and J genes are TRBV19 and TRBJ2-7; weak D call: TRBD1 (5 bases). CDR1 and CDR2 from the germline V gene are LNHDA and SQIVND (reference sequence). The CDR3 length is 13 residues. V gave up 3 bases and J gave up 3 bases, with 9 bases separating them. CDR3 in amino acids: CASSIPGLYEQYF. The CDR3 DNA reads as TGTGCCAGTAGTATCCCAGGGCTCTACGAGCAGTACTTC.

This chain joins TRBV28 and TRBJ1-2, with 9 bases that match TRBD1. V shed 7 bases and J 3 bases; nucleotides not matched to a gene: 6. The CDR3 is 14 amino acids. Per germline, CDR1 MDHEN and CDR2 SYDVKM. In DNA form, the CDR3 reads TGTGCCAGCACCCTGACAGGGGGACACTATGGCTACACCTTC. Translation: CASTLTGGHYGYTF.

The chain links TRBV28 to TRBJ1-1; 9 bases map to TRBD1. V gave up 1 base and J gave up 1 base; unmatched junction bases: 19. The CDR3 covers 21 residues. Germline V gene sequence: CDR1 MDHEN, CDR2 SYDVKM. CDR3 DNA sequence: TGTGCCAGCAGTTTATTTTTTCCGGACAGGGGCTTACTAAAGAGGAACACTGAAGCTTTCTTT. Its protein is CASSLFFPDRGLLKRNTEAFF.

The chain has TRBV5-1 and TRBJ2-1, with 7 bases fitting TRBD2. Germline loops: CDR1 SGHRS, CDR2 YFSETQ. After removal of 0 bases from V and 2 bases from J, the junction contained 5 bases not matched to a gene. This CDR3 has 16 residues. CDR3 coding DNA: TGCGCCAGCAGCTTGGATGTGGGAGGGGCCTACAATGAGCAGTTCTTC. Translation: CASSLDVGGAYNEQFF. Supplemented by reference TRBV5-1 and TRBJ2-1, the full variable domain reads KAGVTQTPRYLIKTRGQQVTLSCSPISGHRSVSWYQQTPGQGLQFLFEYFSETQRNKGNFPGRFSGRQFSNSRSEMNVSTLELGDSALYLCASSLDVGGAYNEQFFGPGTRLTVL.

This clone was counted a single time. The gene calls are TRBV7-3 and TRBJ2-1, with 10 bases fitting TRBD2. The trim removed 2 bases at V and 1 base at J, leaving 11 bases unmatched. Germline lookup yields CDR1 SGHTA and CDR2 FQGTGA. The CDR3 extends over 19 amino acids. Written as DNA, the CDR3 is TGTGCCAGCAGCTTAGAAGCGGCGAGCGGGGGGGAATCCTACAATGAGCAGTTCTTC. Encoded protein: CASSLEAASGGESYNEQFF. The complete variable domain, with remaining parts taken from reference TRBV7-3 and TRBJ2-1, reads GAGVSQTPSNKVTEKGKYVELRCDPISGHTALYWYRQSLGQGPEFLIYFQGTGAADDSGLPNDRFFAVRPEGSVSTLKIQRTERGDSAVYLCASSLEAASGGESYNEQFFGPGTRLTVL.

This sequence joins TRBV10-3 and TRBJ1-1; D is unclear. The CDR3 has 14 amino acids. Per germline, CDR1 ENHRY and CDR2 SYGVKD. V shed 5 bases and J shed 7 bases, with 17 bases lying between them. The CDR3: CAISKTALEVEAFF. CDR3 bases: TGTGCCATCAGTAAGACTGCGTTAGAGGTTGAAGCTTTCTTT.

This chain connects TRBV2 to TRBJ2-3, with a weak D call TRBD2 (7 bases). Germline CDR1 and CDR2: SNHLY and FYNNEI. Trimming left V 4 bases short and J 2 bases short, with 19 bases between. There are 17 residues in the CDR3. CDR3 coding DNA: TGTGCCAGCAGTGTTAGGGGGGCTAGCGGCCCCACAGATACGCAGTATTTT. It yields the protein CASSVRGASGPTDTQYF.

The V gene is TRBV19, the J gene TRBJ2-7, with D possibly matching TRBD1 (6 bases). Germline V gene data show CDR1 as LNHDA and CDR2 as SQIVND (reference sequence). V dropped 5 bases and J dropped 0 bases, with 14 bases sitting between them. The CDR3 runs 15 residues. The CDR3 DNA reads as TGTGCCAGTAGTCCCCCCGGGACACACTCCTACGAGCAGTACTTC. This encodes CASSPPGTHSYEQYF.

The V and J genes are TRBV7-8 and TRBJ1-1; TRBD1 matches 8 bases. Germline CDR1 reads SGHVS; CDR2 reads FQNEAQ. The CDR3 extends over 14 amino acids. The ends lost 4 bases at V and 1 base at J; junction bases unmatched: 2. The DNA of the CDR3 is TGTGCCAGCAGCTCGGGACAGGAGAACACTGAAGCTTTCTTT. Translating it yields CASSSGQENTEAFF.

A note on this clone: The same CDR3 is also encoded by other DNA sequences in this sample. The CDR3 sequence is CASSLTSGGYEQYF. The CDR3 DNA is TGTGCCAGCAGCTTGACTAGCGGGGGCTACGAGCAGTACTTC. The chain is built from TRBV7-3 and TRBJ2-7; 12 bases fit TRBD2. CDR1 is SGHTA and CDR2 is FQGTGA in the germline V gene. V shed 3 bases and J 3 bases; nucleotides not matched to a gene: 0. The CDR3 has 14 amino acids.

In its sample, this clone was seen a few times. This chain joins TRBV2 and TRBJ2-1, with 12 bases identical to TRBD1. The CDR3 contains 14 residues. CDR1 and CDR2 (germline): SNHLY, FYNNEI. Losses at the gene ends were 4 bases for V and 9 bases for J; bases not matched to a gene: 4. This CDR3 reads CASSGGTGGAEQFF. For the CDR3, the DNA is TGTGCCAGCAGTGGTGGGACAGGGGGCGCTGAGCAGTTCTTC.

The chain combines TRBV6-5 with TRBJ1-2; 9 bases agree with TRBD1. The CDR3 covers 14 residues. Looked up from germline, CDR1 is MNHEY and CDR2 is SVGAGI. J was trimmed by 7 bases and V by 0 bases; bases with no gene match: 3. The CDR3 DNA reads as TGTGCCAGCAGTTACTCGACAGGGGGGCTTGGCTACACCTTC. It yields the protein CASSYSTGGLGYTF.

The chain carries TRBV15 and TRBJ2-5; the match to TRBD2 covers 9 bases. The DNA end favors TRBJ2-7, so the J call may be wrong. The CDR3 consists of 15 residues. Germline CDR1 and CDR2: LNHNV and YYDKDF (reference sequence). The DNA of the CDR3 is TGTGCCACCAGCCCACTAGCGGGTGGGACCTACGAGCAGTACTTC. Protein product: CATSPLAGGTYEQYF.